Sequencing of this T cell receptor (beta chain) was carried out in a study of T cell repertoires in cytomegalovirus infection. The J segment lost 4 bases and the V segment lost 5 bases, leaving 20 bases of the junction unmatched. The length of the CDR3 is 20 residues. Germline V gene sequence: CDR1 SGHTA, CDR2 FQGTGA. This clonotype was counted a few times. TCRdb called the reads again in MiXCR, with one record for every CDR3 protein. This sample yields around 260,000 distinct CDR3 sequences, of which more than 20% are seen a single time; around 14% belongs to the top ten. This sequence originates from a human donor in good health (CMV status not recorded). Some clones in this sample may be carry-over from other donors' samples. This chain joins TRBV7-3 and TRBJ2-3; 11 bases map to TRBD2. Sequenced sample: PBMCs. CDR3 DNA sequence: TGTGCCAGCAGCGGCCGGGGGGTAGCGGGGGGGCAGGGTGTTTCAGATACGCAGTATTTT. The encoded protein is CASSGRGVAGGQGVSDTQYF.